This TCR beta chain was retrieved from a study of identical twins. General study results and limits: Twin-shared out-of-frame alpha sequences showed excess low generation probability. Part of the zero-insertion signal could reflect confounding by invariant MAIT and iNKT cells. Recombination models fit unrelated individuals' TCR alpha sharing but underestimated twins'. Excess sharing between twins was weaker in beta out-of-frame sequences.

MiXCR, applied by TCRdb to the 5' RACE reads, yields one record per CDR3 protein. The data show some 250,000 distinct CDR3 sequences, roughly 13% seen once. On this clonotype: The antigen remains unidentified.

These data also formed part of another study, on yellow fever vaccine responses in identical twins.

The source material was memory (CD45RO+) T cells sorted from blood. This sequence originates from a woman younger than 30 in good health.

The chain's CDR3 is CASSLVSGVENEQFF. The CDR3, as DNA: TGTGCCAGCAGCTTAGTTTCGGGAGTGGAAAATGAGCAGTTCTTC. The chain is built from TRBV7-9 and TRBJ2-1, with D tentatively TRBD2 (6 bases). Per the germline V gene, CDR1 is SEHNR and CDR2 is FQNEAQ (reference sequence). The CDR3 covers 15 residues. Trimming removed 1 base at V and 7 bases at J, with 14 bases between.